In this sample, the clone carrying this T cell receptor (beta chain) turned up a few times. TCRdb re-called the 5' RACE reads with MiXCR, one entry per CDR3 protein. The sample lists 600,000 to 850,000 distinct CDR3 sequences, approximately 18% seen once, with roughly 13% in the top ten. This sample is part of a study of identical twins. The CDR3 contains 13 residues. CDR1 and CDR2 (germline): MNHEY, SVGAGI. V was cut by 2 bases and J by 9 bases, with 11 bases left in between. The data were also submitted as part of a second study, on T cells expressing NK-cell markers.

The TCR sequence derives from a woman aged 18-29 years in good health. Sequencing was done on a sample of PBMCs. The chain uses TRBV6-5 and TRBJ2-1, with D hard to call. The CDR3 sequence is CASSYGQSIEQFF. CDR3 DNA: TGTGCCAGCAGTTACGGGCAGTCTATTGAGCAGTTCTTC.